This record concerns one T cell receptor (beta chain) sequence. Antigen unknown. At one end the junction does not follow the germline gene, possibly because of a read error. These data originate in a study of blood T cells in healthy people across ages. Alongside a J-beta primer mix, a sample-barcoded 5' primer served in a second PCR lasting about 7 to 11 cycles. MiXCR was run by TCRdb on the 5' RACE reads, yielding one entry per CDR3 protein. The table has about 1,500,000 distinct CDR3 sequences, 35% to 45% seen once; the top ten hold 6.5% to 10%. Findings of the study overall: Long-lived donors carried more naive CD4+ cells and greater diversity than aged donors. Diversity estimates from one million T cells were considered underestimates.

There are 15 residues in the CDR3. Germline V gene sequence: CDR1 LGHDT, CDR2 YNNKEL (reference sequence). The chain links TRBV3-1 to TRBJ2-1, with 8 bases fitting TRBD2. The source of this sequence is a woman between 18 and 29 years old in good health. The sequenced material came from blood. The CDR3 coding sequence is TGTGACAGCAGCCAAGGGGGGACTAGGGGCAATGAGCAGTTCTTC. This encodes CDSSQGGTRGNEQFF.